The clone carrying this TCR beta chain was recorded a few times. The repertoire was sequenced with immunoSEQ multiplex PCR; TCRdb's copy has only in-frame clones and lacks some. The table includes 360,000 or so clones, around 91% detected once. From germline, CDR1 is SNHLY and CDR2 FYNNEI. V lost 3 bases and J lost 0, with 9 bases in between. The CDR3 totals 14 residues. The record originates from a study of blood T cell repertoires in COVID-19. The chain carries TRBV2 and TRBJ2-7; weak D call: TRBD1 (5 bases). The material sequenced was peripheral blood. This receptor was taken from a man aged 18 to 30 with active or convalescent COVID-19. CDR3 loop: CASSEDNYSYEQYF. The CDR3 DNA reads TGTGCCAGCAGTGAGGACAATTACTCCTACGAGCAGTACTTC.